The rows below give T cell receptor beta chains drawn from one sample of a study of blood T cell repertoires in COVID-19. Libraries were prepared by immunoSEQ multiplex PCR; TCRdb keeps only in-frame clonotypes and omits some of them. Of roughly 70,000 clones listed, about 68% are singletons. What was sequenced was peripheral blood. The receptors were gathered from an older woman with acute or convalescent COVID-19. CDR3s include the opening cysteine and the closing phenylalanine or tryptophan. Fields, in order: clone size, CDR3 length, V gene, J gene, D gene, CDR3 DNA, CDR3 protein. The D gene is left open where the match is weak. Some rows mark clone size as missing; the rest say once, few, many or name a class of expanded clone.

>.|15|TRBV11-2|TRBJ2-1|TRBD2
TGTGCCAGCAGCCCTAGCGGGAGGACCTACAATGAGCAGTTCTTC
CASSPSGRTYNEQFF
>.|14|TRBV6-5|TRBJ1-3|.
TGTGCCAGCAGTTACTCTGTCTACGGAAACACCATATATTTT
CASSYSVYGNTIYF
>.|13|TRBV29-1|TRBJ2-7|TRBD1
TGCAGCGCTACAGGGGGCCCCTCCTACGAGCAGTACTTC
CSATGGPSYEQYF
>.|13|TRBV5-1|TRBJ1-2|.
TGCGCCAGCAGCCCCCAGGGAATAGGGGGCTACACCTTC
CASSPQGIGGYTF
>few|15|TRBV19|TRBJ2-7|TRBD1
TGTGCCAGTAGTATAGCCCAAGACAGGGGCCACGAGCAGTACTTC
CASSIAQDRGHEQYF
>.|11|TRBV14|TRBJ2-7|.
TGTGCCAGCAGCCAAGATGGGGGCGAGTACTTC
CASSQDGGEYF
>.|13|TRBV19|TRBJ1-1|.
TGTGCCAGTAGTATAGGCAAGCTCACTGAAGCTTTCTTT
CASSIGKLTEAFF
>.|17|TRBV12-5|TRBJ1-5|TRBD1
TGTGCTAGTGGTTGGGACAGGGGCCAAGCGAGCAATCAGCCCCAGCATTTT
CASGWDRGQASNQPQHF
>.|14|TRBV27|TRBJ1-6|TRBD1
TGTGCCAGTAGGGACAGCTCCTATAATTCACCCCTCCACTTT
CASRDSSYNSPLHF
>.|17|TRBV28|TRBJ1-5|TRBD1
TGTGCCAGCAGAACGACAACAGGGGGCTTGAGCAATCAGCCCCAGCATTTT
CASRTTTGGLSNQPQHF
>.|17|TRBV5-6|TRBJ1-1|TRBD1
TGTGCCAGCAGCTGGGGTCAGGGACAGGGGGCGGGAACTGAAGCTTTCTTT
CASSWGQGQGAGTEAFF
>.|15|TRBV7-8|TRBJ1-6|TRBD1
TGTGCCAGCAGCTTTTCTACAGGGGCTAATTCACCCCTCCACTTT
CASSFSTGANSPLHF
>few|14|TRBV6-5|TRBJ2-7|.
TGTGCCAGCAGTATACTACAGGGCTCCTACGAGCAGTACTTC
CASSILQGSYEQYF
>.|15|TRBV3-1/TRBV3-2|TRBJ2-5|.
TGTGCCAGCAGCCAAGAGGGGGGGCTCCGCGGGACCCAGTACTTC
CASSQEGGLRGTQYF
>few|15|TRBV5-1|TRBJ2-1|.
TGCGCCAGCAGCCCTCGACAGAGCTCCTACAATGAGCAGTTCTTC
CASSPRQSSYNEQFF
>.|13|TRBV2|TRBJ2-1|TRBD1
TGTGCCAGCAAGCCACAGGGGGCGAGAGAGCAGTTCTTC
CASKPQGAREQFF
>.|15|TRBV2|TRBJ2-3|.
TGTGCCAGCAGTGAAGCGCGGGGCTTTCGGGCTAGACGGTATTTT
CASSEARGFRARRYF
>.|13|TRBV2|TRBJ1-1|.
TGTGCCAGCAGTGAAGTTCGGGATAGTGAAGCTTTCTTT
CASSEVRDSEAFF
>once|14|TRBV28|TRBJ2-5|.
TGTGCCAGCAGTTTTTCAGGGGTGAGAGAGACCCAGTACTTC
CASSFSGVRETQYF
>.|11|TRBV12-5|TRBJ1-3|.
TGTGCTAGTGGTGTGGGAGACACCATATATTTT
CASGVGDTIYF
>.|16|TRBV5-6|TRBJ2-1|TRBD2
TGTGCCAGCAGCGGGGGACTAGCGGACCCCTACAATGAGCAGTTCTTC
CASSGGLADPYNEQFF
>.|14|TRBV30|TRBJ2-7|TRBD2
TGTGCCTGGAGTGCAGGGACTAACTCCTACGAGCAGTACTTC
CAWSAGTNSYEQYF
>.|14|TRBV5-1|TRBJ1-2|.
TGCGCCAGCAGCTTGGCCGTGCAGGGAAGAGGCTACACCTTC
CASSLAVQGRGYTF
>once|14|TRBV29-1|TRBJ2-1|.
TGCAGCGTCCGGACTCCGGGACACAACAATGAGCAGTTCTTC
CSVRTPGHNNEQFF
>once|13|TRBV5-1|TRBJ2-5|TRBD1
TGCGCCAGCAGCCCAGGGACAGCTGAGACCCAGTACTTC
CASSPGTAETQYF